The present entry profiles one T cell receptor (beta chain) with its context. The authors ran a second PCR of about 6 to 12 cycles using a sample-barcoded 5' primer and a J-beta primer mix. TCRdb analysed the 5' RACE reads with MiXCR anew, one entry per CDR3 protein. The repertoire holds 800,000 to 900,000 distinct CDR3 sequences, with less than 80% as singletons. This sample is drawn from a study of blood T cells in healthy people across ages. The source material was blood. This clonotype was obtained from a man between 25 and 39 years old in good health.

The CDR3 coding sequence is TGCAGTGGCCTTGATCCATCGAGCTCCTACAATGAGCAGTTCTTC. It is translated as CSGLDPSSSYNEQFF. The rearrangement links TRBV20-1 to TRBJ2-1; no definite D call. Trimming pared 7 bases from V and 0 bases from J, leaving 16 bases between. The CDR3 runs 15 residues. CDR1 and CDR2 from the germline V gene are DFQATT and SNEGSKA (reference sequence).